This T cell receptor (beta chain) stems from a study of T cell responses to AZD1222 COVID-19 vaccine. Study results and limitations: Repertoire collection took place solely once the T cell response had peaked. An increase in Spike-specific TCR breadth and depth was observed after two AZD1222 doses.

Germline V gene lookup returns CDR1 MDHEN and CDR2 SYDVKM. V was cut by 1 base and J by 6 bases, with 18 bases left in between. The CDR3 is 17 residues long. This clone was observed a handful of times. The antigen is unknown. Sequenced by immunoSEQ multiplex PCR; TCRdb stores in-frame clones only, minus some. Of about 150,000 clones detected, over 75% appear once; the ten largest clones hold roughly 5.4%. Sequenced material: peripheral blood, taken 28 days after the second dose of the MenACWY control vaccine. The rearrangement joins TRBV28 to TRBJ1-4; D not resolved. The clonotype originates from an adult who received the MenACWY meningococcal vaccine as a control. The CDR3 coding sequence is TGTGCCAGCAGTTTATTGTCCCGCCGGGGTAAGGATGAAAAACTGTTTTTT. Encoded protein: CASSLLSRRGKDEKLFF.